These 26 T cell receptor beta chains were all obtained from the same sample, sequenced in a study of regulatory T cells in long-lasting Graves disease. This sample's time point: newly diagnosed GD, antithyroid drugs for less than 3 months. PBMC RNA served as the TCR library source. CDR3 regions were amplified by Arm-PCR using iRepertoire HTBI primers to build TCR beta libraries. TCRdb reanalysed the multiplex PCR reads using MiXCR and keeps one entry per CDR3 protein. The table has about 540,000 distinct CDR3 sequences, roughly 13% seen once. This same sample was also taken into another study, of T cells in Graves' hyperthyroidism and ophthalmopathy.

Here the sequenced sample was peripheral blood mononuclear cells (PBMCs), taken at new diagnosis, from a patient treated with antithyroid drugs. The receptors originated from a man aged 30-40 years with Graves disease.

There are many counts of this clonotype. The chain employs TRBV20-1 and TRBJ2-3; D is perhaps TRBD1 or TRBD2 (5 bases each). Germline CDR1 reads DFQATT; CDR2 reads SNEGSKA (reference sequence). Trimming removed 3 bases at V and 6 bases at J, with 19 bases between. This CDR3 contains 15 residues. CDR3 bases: TGCAGTGCTAGTGGGGTTCGGGAATGGGGGGATACGCAGTATTTT. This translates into CSASGVREWGDTQYF.

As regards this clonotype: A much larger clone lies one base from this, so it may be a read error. Written as DNA, the CDR3 is TGTGCCAGCACCTCGACGTCCGGGGAGCTGTTTTTT. It encodes CASTSTSGELFF. The J gene is TRBJ2-2, the V gene TRBV6-1; D not certain. V lost 7 bases to trimming and J lost 6 bases, with 9 bases between them. The CDR3 runs 12 residues. CDR1 is MNHNS, CDR2 SASEGT, per germline.

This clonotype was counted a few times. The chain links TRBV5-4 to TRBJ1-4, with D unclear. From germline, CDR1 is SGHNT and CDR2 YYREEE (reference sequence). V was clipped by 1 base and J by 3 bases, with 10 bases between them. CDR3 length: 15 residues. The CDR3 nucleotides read TGTGCCAGCAGCTTGTACTCCGGGCCTAATGAAAAACTGTTTTTT. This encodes CASSLYSGPNEKLFF.

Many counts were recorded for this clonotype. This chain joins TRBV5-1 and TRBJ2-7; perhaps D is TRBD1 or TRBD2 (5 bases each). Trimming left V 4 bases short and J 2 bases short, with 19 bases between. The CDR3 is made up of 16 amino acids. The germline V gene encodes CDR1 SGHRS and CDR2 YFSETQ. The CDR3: CASSSTSGTATYEQYF. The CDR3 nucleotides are TGCGCCAGCAGCAGTACCTCCGGGACGGCTACCTACGAGCAGTACTTC.

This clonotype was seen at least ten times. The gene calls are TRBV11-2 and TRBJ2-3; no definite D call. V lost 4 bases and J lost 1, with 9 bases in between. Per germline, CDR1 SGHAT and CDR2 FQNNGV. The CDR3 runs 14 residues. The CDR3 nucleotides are TGTGCCAGCAGCTCCAAAACCGGCACAGATACGCAGTATTTT. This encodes CASSSKTGTDTQYF. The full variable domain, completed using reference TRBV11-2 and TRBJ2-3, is EAGVAQSPRYKIIEKRQSVAFWCNPISGHATLYWYQQILGQGPKLLIQFQNNGVVDDSQLPKDRFSAERLKGVDSTLKIQPAKLEDSAVYLCASSSKTGTDTQYFGPGTRLTVL.

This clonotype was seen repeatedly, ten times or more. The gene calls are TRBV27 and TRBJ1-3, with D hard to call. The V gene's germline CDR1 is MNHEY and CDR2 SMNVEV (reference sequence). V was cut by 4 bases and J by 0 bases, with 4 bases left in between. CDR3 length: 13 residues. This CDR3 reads CASSSHSGNTIYF. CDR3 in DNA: TGTGCCAGCAGTTCACACTCTGGAAACACCATATATTTT.

The DNA for the CDR3 is TGTGCCTGGACCATTGGCACAGGGCCCTACGAGCAGTACTTC. It yields the protein CAWTIGTGPYEQYF. This chain uses TRBV30 with TRBJ2-7, with D possibly TRBD1 on 6 matching bases. The CDR3 covers 14 residues. V was shortened by 4 bases and J by 2 bases, with 15 bases between the two germline ends. Germline V gene data show CDR1 as GTSNPN and CDR2 as SVGIG (reference sequence).

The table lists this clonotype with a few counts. CDR3 DNA sequence: TGTGCTAGTGGTTCTGACATAGTCTGCGACGAGCAGTACTTC. This gives the protein CASGSDIVCDEQYF. The gene calls are TRBV12-5 and TRBJ2-7; D remains ambiguous. In germline, CDR1 is LGHNT, CDR2 FRNRAP. Trimming removed 4 bases from V and 5 bases from J, with 15 bases in between. The CDR3 covers 14 residues.

The CDR3 DNA follows: TGCGCCAGCAGCTTGGATGGGTCTTATCCCTACGAGCAGTACTTC. It translates to CASSLDGSYPYEQYF. The J gene is TRBJ2-7, the V gene TRBV5-1; no clear D. The V gene lost 0 bases and the J gene lost 2 bases, with 12 bases spanning the gap. Looked up from germline, CDR1 is SGHRS and CDR2 is YFSETQ. CDR3 length: 15 residues.

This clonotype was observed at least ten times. The CDR3: CSVEASGAGMTYEQYF. The CDR3 DNA reads as TGCAGCGTTGAAGCCAGTGGGGCAGGGATGACCTACGAGCAGTACTTC. The chain couples TRBV29-1 to TRBJ2-7; tentatively, D is TRBD1 (5 bases). CDR1 is SQVTM and CDR2 is ANQGSEA in the germline V gene. Trimming pared 1 base from V and 2 bases from J, leaving 18 bases between. The CDR3 contains 16 residues.

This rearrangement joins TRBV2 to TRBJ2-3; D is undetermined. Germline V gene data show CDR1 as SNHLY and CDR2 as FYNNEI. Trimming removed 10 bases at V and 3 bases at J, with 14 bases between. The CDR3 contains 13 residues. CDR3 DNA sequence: TGTGCCACCCACCCGGGCCTAACAGATACGCAGTATTTT. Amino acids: CATHPGLTDTQYF.

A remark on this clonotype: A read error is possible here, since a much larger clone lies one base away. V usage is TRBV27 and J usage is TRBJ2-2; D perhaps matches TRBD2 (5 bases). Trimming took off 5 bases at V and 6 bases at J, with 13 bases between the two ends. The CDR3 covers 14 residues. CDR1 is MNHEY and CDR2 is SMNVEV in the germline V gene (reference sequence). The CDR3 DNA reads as TGTGCCAGCAGTGTGGAGAATAGCGCCGGGGAGCTGTTTTTT. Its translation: CASSVENSAGELFF.

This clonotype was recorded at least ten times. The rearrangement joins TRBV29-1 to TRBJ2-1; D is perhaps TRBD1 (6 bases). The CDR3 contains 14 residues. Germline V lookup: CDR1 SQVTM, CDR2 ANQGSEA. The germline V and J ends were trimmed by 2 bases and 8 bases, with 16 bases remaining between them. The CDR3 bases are TGCAGCGTTGAATGGCGGACAGAGTCATATGAGCAGTTCTTC. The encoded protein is CSVEWRTESYEQFF.

As DNA, the CDR3 is TGTGCCAGCAGCTTAGAACAGGGGATCGGTTCACCCCTCCACTTT. Its translation: CASSLEQGIGSPLHF. The J gene is TRBJ1-6, the V gene TRBV11-1; 7 nucleotides agree with TRBD1. The CDR3 extends over 15 amino acids. The germline gives CDR1 SGHAT, CDR2 FQDESV (reference sequence). With 1 base clipped from V and 9 bases from J, the junction kept 6 bases outside the gene matches.

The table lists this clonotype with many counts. The CDR3 sequence: CATSDSGLAGPETQYF. The CDR3 nucleotides read TGTGCCACCAGTGATTCCGGCCTAGCGGGACCGGAGACCCAGTACTTC. V and J are TRBV24-1 and TRBJ2-5; 9 bases fit TRBD2. Germline CDR1 and CDR2: KGHDR and SFDVKD. CDR3 length: 16 residues. V was clipped by 2 bases and J by 5 bases; unmatched bases: 8.

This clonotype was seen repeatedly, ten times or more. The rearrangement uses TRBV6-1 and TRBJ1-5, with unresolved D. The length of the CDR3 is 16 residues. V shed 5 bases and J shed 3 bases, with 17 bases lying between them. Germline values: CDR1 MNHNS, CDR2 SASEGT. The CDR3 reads CASSPRGFGTNQPQHF. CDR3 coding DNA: TGTGCCAGCAGTCCACGTGGGTTCGGCACCAATCAGCCCCAGCATTTT.

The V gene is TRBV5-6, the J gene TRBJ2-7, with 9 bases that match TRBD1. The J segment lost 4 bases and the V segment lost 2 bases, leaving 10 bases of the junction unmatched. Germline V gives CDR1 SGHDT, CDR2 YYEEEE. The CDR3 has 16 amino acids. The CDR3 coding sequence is TGTGCCAGCAGCTTCCCTCACGGGACAGGGCTTTACGAGCAGTACTTC. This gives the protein CASSFPHGTGLYEQYF.

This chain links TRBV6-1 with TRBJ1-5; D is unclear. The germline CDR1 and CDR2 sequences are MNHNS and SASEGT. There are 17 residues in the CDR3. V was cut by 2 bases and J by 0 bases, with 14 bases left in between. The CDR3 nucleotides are TGTGCCAGCAGTGAAAAATTGGGCGGCTATAGCAATCAGCCCCAGCATTTT. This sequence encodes CASSEKLGGYSNQPQHF.

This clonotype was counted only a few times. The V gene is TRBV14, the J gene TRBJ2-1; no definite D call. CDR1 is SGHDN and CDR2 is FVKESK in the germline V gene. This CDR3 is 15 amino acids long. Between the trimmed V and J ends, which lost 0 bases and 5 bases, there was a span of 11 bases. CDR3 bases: TGTGCCAGCAGCCAAGAGAACTACGAAAACAATGAGCAGTTCTTC. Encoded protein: CASSQENYENNEQFF.

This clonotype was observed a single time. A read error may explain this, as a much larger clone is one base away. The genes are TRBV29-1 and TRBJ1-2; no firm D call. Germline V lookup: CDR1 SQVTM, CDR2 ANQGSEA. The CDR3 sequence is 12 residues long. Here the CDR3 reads CNVGYSDYGYTF. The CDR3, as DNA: TGCAACGTTGGTTACAGCGACTATGGCTACACCTTC.

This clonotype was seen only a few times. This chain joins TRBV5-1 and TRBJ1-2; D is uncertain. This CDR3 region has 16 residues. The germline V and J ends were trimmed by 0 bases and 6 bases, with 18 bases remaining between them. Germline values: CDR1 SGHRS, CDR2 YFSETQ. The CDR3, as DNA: TGCGCCAGCAGCTTGGTGTACAGTCCCCTTAAAGATGGCTACACCTTC. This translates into CASSLVYSPLKDGYTF. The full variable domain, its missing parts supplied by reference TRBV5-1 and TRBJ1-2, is KAGVTQTPRYLIKTRGQQVTLSCSPISGHRSVSWYQQTPGQGLQFLFEYFSETQRNKGNFPGRFSGRQFSNSRSEMNVSTLELGDSALYLCASSLVYSPLKDGYTFGSGTRLTVV.

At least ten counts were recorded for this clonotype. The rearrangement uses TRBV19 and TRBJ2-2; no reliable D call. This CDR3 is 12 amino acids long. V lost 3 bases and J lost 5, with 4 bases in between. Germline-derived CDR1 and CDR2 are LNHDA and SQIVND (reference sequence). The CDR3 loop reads CASSIRTGELFF. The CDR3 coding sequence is TGTGCCAGTAGTATTAGGACCGGGGAGCTGTTTTTT.

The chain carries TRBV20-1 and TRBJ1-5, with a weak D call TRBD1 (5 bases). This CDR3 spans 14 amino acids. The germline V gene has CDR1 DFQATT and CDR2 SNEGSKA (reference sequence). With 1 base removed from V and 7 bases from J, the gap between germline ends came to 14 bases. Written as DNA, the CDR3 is TGCAGTGCTAGAGTAGCCGGGGGTATACAGCCCCAGCATTTT. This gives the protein CSARVAGGIQPQHF.

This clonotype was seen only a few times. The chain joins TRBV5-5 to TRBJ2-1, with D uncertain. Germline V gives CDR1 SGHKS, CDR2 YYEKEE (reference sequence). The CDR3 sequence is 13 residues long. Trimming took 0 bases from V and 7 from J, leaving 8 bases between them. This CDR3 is CASSLVLTNEQFF. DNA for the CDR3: TGTGCCAGCAGCTTGGTTCTGACTAATGAGCAGTTCTTC.

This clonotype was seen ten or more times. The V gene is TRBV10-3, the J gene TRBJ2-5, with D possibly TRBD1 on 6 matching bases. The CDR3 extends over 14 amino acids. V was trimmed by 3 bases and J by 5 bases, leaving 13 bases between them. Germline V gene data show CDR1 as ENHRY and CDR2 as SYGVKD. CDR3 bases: TGTGCCATCAGTGATACAGGGCAGGGTGAGACCCAGTACTTC. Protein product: CAISDTGQGETQYF.

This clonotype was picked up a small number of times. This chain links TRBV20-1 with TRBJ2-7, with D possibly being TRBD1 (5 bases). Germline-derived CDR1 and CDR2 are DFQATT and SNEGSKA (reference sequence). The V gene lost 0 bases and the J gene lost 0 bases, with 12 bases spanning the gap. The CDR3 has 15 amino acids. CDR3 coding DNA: TGCAGTGCTAGAGAGATTGACAGAGCCTCCTACGAGCAGTACTTC. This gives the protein CSAREIDRASYEQYF.